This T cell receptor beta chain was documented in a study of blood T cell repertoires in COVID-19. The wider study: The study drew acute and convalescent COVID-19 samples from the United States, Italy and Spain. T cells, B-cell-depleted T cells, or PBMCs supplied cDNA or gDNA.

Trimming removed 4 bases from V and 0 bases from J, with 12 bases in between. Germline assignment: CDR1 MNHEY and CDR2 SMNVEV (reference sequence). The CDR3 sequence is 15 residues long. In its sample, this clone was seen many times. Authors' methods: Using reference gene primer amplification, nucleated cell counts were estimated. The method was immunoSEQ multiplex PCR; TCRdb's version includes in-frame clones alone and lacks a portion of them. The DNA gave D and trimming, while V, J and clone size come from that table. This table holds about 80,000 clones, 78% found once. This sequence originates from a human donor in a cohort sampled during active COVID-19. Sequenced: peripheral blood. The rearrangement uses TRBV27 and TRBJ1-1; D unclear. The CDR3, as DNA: TGTGCCAGCAGTTACTATCCCAGTTTGAACACTGAAGCTTTCTTT. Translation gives CASSYYPSLNTEAFF.